The 32 T cell receptor beta chains below were found in one sample sequenced in a study of cytomegalovirus exposure and HLA in healthy donors. PCR used 60 Vbeta primers and 13 Jbeta primers. Data came from immunoSEQ multiplex PCR; TCRdb stores just in-frame clones and leaves some out. The sample holds roughly 200,000 clones, 70% to 90% seen once. Sample: PBMCs. All receptors come from a man aged 30 to 39 in good health and CMV-seronegative.

The chain joins TRBV6-5 to TRBJ1-2; D remains ambiguous. There are 15 residues in the CDR3. CDR1 is MNHEY and CDR2 is SVGAGI in the germline V gene. The V end was cut by 4 bases, the J end by 5 bases, with 17 bases between. CDR3 residues: CASSSWEARLYGYTF. As DNA, the CDR3 is TGTGCCAGCAGTTCCTGGGAGGCGCGGTTATATGGCTACACCTTC.

The chain couples TRBV4-2 to TRBJ1-1, with no clear D. The V and J ends lost 3 bases and 2 bases respectively, with 10 bases between them. The CDR3 is 14 residues long. Germline assignment: CDR1 LGHNA and CDR2 YNFKEQ. CDR3 DNA sequence: TGTGCCAGCAGCCAGGACTGGGGAAACACTGAAGCTTTCTTT. This translates into CASSQDWGNTEAFF.

This clone has a handful of counts. The chain has TRBV7-6 and TRBJ1-4; D gene unclear. Per germline, CDR1 SGHVS and CDR2 FNYEAQ. V was cut by 1 base and J by 4 bases, with 16 bases left in between. The CDR3 runs 17 residues. CDR3 loop: CASSLEIPGRNNEKLFF. In DNA form, the CDR3 reads TGTGCCAGCAGCTTAGAAATTCCGGGTCGGAATAATGAAAAACTGTTTTTT.

In this sample, this clone turned up once. The chain is built from TRBV5-6 and TRBJ2-7, with 10 bases aligning to TRBD1. The J segment lost 7 bases and the V segment lost 6 bases, leaving 10 bases of the junction unmatched. This CDR3 region has 14 residues. CDR1 is SGHDT, CDR2 YYEEEE, per germline. The CDR3 nucleotides are TGTGCCAGCATCAGGACAGGGGGGGGGAGAGAGCAGTACTTC. Translated, it gives CASIRTGGGREQYF.

The CDR3 region has the DNA TGTGCCAGCAGGCGGACAGGGGGAGCCGGGGAGCTGTTTTTT. It is translated as CASRRTGGAGELFF. The V gene is TRBV6-1, the J gene TRBJ2-2; 10 bases are a match to TRBD1. The germline CDR1 and CDR2 sequences are MNHNS and SASEGT. There are 14 residues in the CDR3. The V and J ends lost 6 bases and 6 bases, in that order; junction bases with no gene match: 4.

This clone was counted once. The chain employs TRBV13 and TRBJ2-3; possible D gene TRBD1, 5 bases. The CDR3 is made up of 18 amino acids. Germline loops: CDR1 PRHDT, CDR2 FYEKMQ (reference sequence). The V end lost 0 bases, the J end lost 1 base, and 17 bases lay between the germline ends. The DNA of the CDR3 is TGTGCCAGCAGCTTAGGGGGTATACAGGCGACGGGCACAGATACGCAGTATTTT. It codes for CASSLGGIQATGTDTQYF.

With respect to this clone: Other nucleotide sequences from this sample produce the same CDR3. The gene calls are TRBV4-1 and TRBJ2-2, with 7 bases lining up with TRBD1. Germline assignment: CDR1 MGHRA and CDR2 YSYEKL. With V trimmed by 0 bases and J by 2 bases, 6 bases remained unmatched. CDR3 length equals 17 residues. CDR3 nucleotide sequence: TGCGCCAGCAGCCAAGACAGGGACAGCGCTAACACCGGGGAGCTGTTTTTT. Its translation is CASSQDRDSANTGELFF.

The CDR3 loop is CASSLTGQGPFYEQYF. The CDR3 nucleotides are TGCGCCAGCAGCTTGACGGGACAGGGTCCCTTTTACGAGCAGTACTTC. This chain links TRBV5-1 with TRBJ2-7; the match to TRBD1 covers 9 bases. This CDR3 has 16 residues. J lost 4 bases, V lost 1 base, and 9 bases had no gene match. Germline values: CDR1 SGHRS, CDR2 YFSETQ.

The chain uses TRBV28 and TRBJ1-6; the D gene is possibly TRBD1 (6 bases). V was shortened by 3 bases and J by 6 bases, with 15 bases between the two germline ends. Germline loops: CDR1 MDHEN, CDR2 SYDVKM. The CDR3 length is 16 residues. Here the CDR3 DNA reads TGTGCCAGCAGTTTTTCCTGGGGGGGCCGTAATTCACCCCTCCACTTT. Amino acids: CASSFSWGGRNSPLHF. Supplemented by reference TRBV28 and TRBJ1-6, the full variable domain reads DVKVTQSSRYLVKRTGEKVFLECVQDMDHENMFWYRQDPGLGLRLIYFSYDVKMKEKGDIPEGYSVSREKKERFSLILESASTNQTSMYLCASSFSWGGRNSPLHFGNGTRLTVT.

The chain joins TRBV28 to TRBJ1-5; TRBD1 aligns across 9 bases. Germline CDR1 MDHEN, CDR2 SYDVKM. There are 17 residues in the CDR3. The V gene end was trimmed by 8 bases and the J gene end by 0 bases; junction bases not matched to a gene: 11. The CDR3 loop is CASFEPGQGISNQPQHF. CDR3 bases: TGTGCCAGCTTTGAACCGGGACAGGGTATTAGCAATCAGCCCCAGCATTTT.

This clone was seen more than once but under ten times. The chain uses TRBV5-4 and TRBJ2-5; 9 bases agree with TRBD1. CDR1 SGHNT and CDR2 YYREEE come from the germline V gene (reference sequence). This CDR3 is 14 amino acids long. V lost 5 bases and J lost 6; bases outside the gene matches: 8. CDR3 sequence: CASSLGQGRQTQYF. Written as DNA, the CDR3 is TGTGCCAGCAGTCTGGGACAGGGCCGACAGACCCAGTACTTC.

The chain is built from TRBV5-1 and TRBJ2-3; D remains ambiguous. The CDR3 is 13 amino acids. Germline CDR1 and CDR2: SGHRS and YFSETQ. The germline V and J ends were trimmed by 0 bases and 5 bases, with 7 bases remaining between them. CDR3 coding DNA: TGCGCCAGCAGCTTGGGACCGGGAGATACGCAGTATTTT. This encodes CASSLGPGDTQYF.

This clone is a singleton in its sample. The chain is built from TRBV9 and TRBJ2-7, with TRBD2 matching over 11 bases. The CDR3 spans 15 residues. The V segment lost 4 bases and the J segment 3 bases; nucleotides outside the gene matches: 6. The germline V gene has CDR1 SGDLS and CDR2 YYNGEE. The chain's CDR3 is CASSPRLAGFYEQYF. The CDR3 DNA sequence: TGTGCCAGCAGCCCCAGACTAGCGGGGTTCTACGAGCAGTACTTC. Supplemented by reference TRBV9 and TRBJ2-7, the full variable domain reads DSGVTQTPKHLITATGQRVTLRCSPRSGDLSVYWYQQSLDQGLQFLIQYYNGEERAKGNILERFSAQQFPDLHSELNLSSLELGDSALYFCASSPRLAGFYEQYFGPGTRLTVT.

This chain links TRBV19 with TRBJ1-2; D may be TRBD1 (5 bases). This CDR3 has 11 amino acids. V was cut by 9 bases and J by 8 bases, with 13 bases left in between. Germline values: CDR1 LNHDA, CDR2 SQIVND (reference sequence). The CDR3, as DNA: TGTGCCAGCATGGACATGGACGGCTACACCTTC. Translation: CASMDMDGYTF.

This chain links TRBV28 with TRBJ2-7; D possibly corresponds to TRBD1 (6 bases). The CDR3 is made up of 14 amino acids. V was clipped by 8 bases and J by 5 bases, with 19 bases between them. CDR1 and CDR2 (germline): MDHEN, SYDVKM. DNA of the CDR3: TGTGCCAGCTTACCGGAGGAAGGGGGAAACGAGCAGTACTTC. Translating gives CASLPEEGGNEQYF.

The rearrangement joins TRBV4-1 to TRBJ1-6; 7 nucleotides align to TRBD1. The length of the CDR3 is 17 residues. The germline V gene has CDR1 MGHRA and CDR2 YSYEKL. Trimming cost V 4 bases and J 7 bases; bases outside gene matches: 13. CDR3 amino acids: CASSLAGTEFDNSPLHF. The CDR3 bases are TGCGCCAGCAGCCTCGCCGGGACAGAATTTGACAATTCACCCCTCCACTTT.

The V call is TRBV28, the J call TRBJ1-5; TRBD1 might be the D (6 bases). In germline, CDR1 is MDHEN, CDR2 SYDVKM. The V end lost 5 bases, the J end lost 0 bases, and 14 bases lay between the germline ends. The CDR3 is 16 residues long. CDR3 residues: CASSQTTGVSNQPQHF. The CDR3 region has the DNA TGTGCCAGCAGTCAAACGACAGGAGTTAGCAATCAGCCCCAGCATTTT.

The J gene is TRBJ2-7, the V gene TRBV7-2; 9 bases are shared with TRBD1. Germline V gene lookup returns CDR1 SGHTA and CDR2 FQGNSA. The CDR3 is 14 amino acids. V was clipped by 4 bases and J by 2 bases; unmatched bases: 3. CDR3 amino acids: CASSSGTGPYEQYF. As DNA, the CDR3 is TGTGCCAGCAGCTCCGGGACAGGGCCCTACGAGCAGTACTTC.

The V gene is TRBV7-8, the J gene TRBJ2-3; TRBD1 might be the D (6 bases). The CDR3 is 17 residues long. V gave up 2 bases and J gave up 5 bases, with 20 bases separating them. Looked up from germline, CDR1 is SGHVS and CDR2 is FQNEAQ. The CDR3 loop is CASSLKTGPILIDTQYF. For the CDR3, the DNA is TGTGCCAGCAGCTTAAAGACAGGCCCGATTCTTATAGATACGCAGTATTTT.

This clone was observed a handful of times. V gene TRBV29-1 combines with J gene TRBJ2-1, with 9 bases aligning to TRBD2. J lost 5 bases, V lost 6 bases, and 8 bases had no gene match. Germline V gene data show CDR1 as SQVTM and CDR2 as ANQGSEA. This CDR3 region has 14 residues. The CDR3: CSVVLAGLDNEQFF. CDR3 sequence (DNA): TGCAGCGTCGTCCTAGCGGGGCTTGACAATGAGCAGTTCTTC.

J is TRBJ2-7 and V is TRBV7-8, with TRBD1 identical over 7 bases. The length of the CDR3 is 13 residues. The germline gives CDR1 SGHVS, CDR2 FQNEAQ. Trimming cost V 8 bases and J 4 bases; bases outside gene matches: 8. The CDR3 bases are TGTGCCAGCTTCGGGACAGCGAGTTACGAGCAGTACTTC. This translates into CASFGTASYEQYF.

The chain joins TRBV5-1 to TRBJ2-1; TRBD1 is a possible D gene (5 bases). V lost 0 bases and J lost 7, with 8 bases in between. Per the germline V gene, CDR1 is SGHRS and CDR2 is YFSETQ. CDR3 size: 13 residues. The CDR3 nucleotides read TGCGCCAGCAGCTTGGGCAGGGCTAATGAGCAGTTCTTC. Amino acid sequence: CASSLGRANEQFF.

J is TRBJ2-1 and V is TRBV6-5, with 8 bases identical to TRBD1. Trimming cost V 2 bases and J 6 bases; bases outside gene matches: 6. The germline V gene has CDR1 MNHEY and CDR2 SVGAGI. This CDR3 is built from 15 residues. CDR3 region: CASSYGQGMGNEQFF. In nucleotides, the CDR3 is TGTGCCAGCAGTTACGGACAGGGAATGGGCAATGAGCAGTTCTTC.

This CDR3 is CASSPTGGNTEAFF. CDR3 nucleotides: TGTGCCAGCAGCCCGACAGGGGGAAACACTGAAGCTTTCTTT. The genes are TRBV7-2 and TRBJ1-1, with TRBD1 matching 9 bases. The CDR3 runs 14 residues. V was pared by 5 bases and J by 2 bases, with 3 bases of the junction left unmatched. CDR1 SGHTA and CDR2 FQGNSA come from the germline V gene.

This rearrangement joins TRBV5-5 to TRBJ1-5; TRBD1 matches at 10 bases. The CDR3 is made up of 18 amino acids. Germline V gene lookup returns CDR1 SGHKS and CDR2 YYEKEE (reference sequence). The ends lost 4 bases at V and 0 bases at J; junction bases unmatched: 10. CDR3 sequence: CASSPGTGAPYSNQPQHF. CDR3 DNA sequence: TGTGCCAGCAGCCCCGGGACAGGGGCCCCTTATAGCAATCAGCCCCAGCATTTT.

The DNA of the CDR3 is TGCGCCAGCAGCCGCGGAACAGGGACCTCTCAGGCCGAGCAGTACTTC. This translates into CASSRGTGTSQAEQYF. The rearrangement uses TRBV4-1 and TRBJ2-7; TRBD1 is a possible D gene (6 bases). With 4 bases removed from V and 6 bases from J, the gap between germline ends came to 22 bases. Per germline, CDR1 MGHRA and CDR2 YSYEKL. This CDR3 is built from 16 residues.

This rearrangement joins TRBV19 to TRBJ1-5, with D possibly TRBD1 on 6 matching bases. V lost 7 bases to trimming and J lost 5 bases, with 12 bases between them. In germline, CDR1 is LNHDA, CDR2 SQIVND (reference sequence). This CDR3 spans 13 amino acids. The CDR3 nucleotides read TGTGCCAGTACCCCGGACAGTTATCAGCCCCAGCATTTT. Translated, it gives CASTPDSYQPQHF.

The chain links TRBV10-3 to TRBJ1-1; possible D gene TRBD1, 5 bases. This CDR3 is built from 14 residues. V shed 2 bases and J shed 7 bases, with 14 bases lying between them. The V gene's germline CDR1 is ENHRY and CDR2 SYGVKD. CDR3: CAISERGGNGEAFF. In DNA, the CDR3 is TGTGCCATCAGTGAGCGGGGGGGGAACGGTGAAGCTTTCTTT.

The chain is built from TRBV9 and TRBJ2-3, with 8 positions matching TRBD1. CDR1 SGDLS and CDR2 YYNGEE come from the germline V gene. J lost 4 bases, V lost 6 bases, and 4 bases had no gene match. The length of the CDR3 is 13 residues. The CDR3 bases are TGTGCCAGCAACCGACAGGGGTCAGATACGCAGTATTTT. This codes for CASNRQGSDTQYF.

CDR3 residues: CASSPRGQTNYGYTF. The CDR3 DNA reads TGTGCCAGCAGCCCAAGGGGGCAGACTAACTATGGCTACACCTTC. The chain joins TRBV9 to TRBJ1-2, with 7 nucleotides matching TRBD1. The CDR3 is made up of 15 amino acids. Germline loops: CDR1 SGDLS, CDR2 YYNGEE. V gave up 4 bases and J gave up 0 bases; unmatched junction bases: 6.

The CDR3 loop is CASVPGQGMDGELFF. The CDR3 DNA sequence: TGTGCCAGCGTCCCGGGACAGGGTATGGACGGGGAGCTGTTTTTT. V is TRBV21-1 and J is TRBJ2-2; TRBD1 is taken as the D call from the table, unchecked against the DNA. TRBV21-1 is a pseudogene segment. This CDR3 has 15 amino acids.

This clone occurred once. The DNA for the CDR3 is TGCAGCGTTGAGGGGCCCCTCCGAAACACCATATATTTT. It codes for CSVEGPLRNTIYF. The rearrangement joins TRBV29-1 to TRBJ1-3, with D possibly TRBD1 on 5 matching bases. Trimming took off 3 bases at V and 5 bases at J, with 11 bases between the two ends. The CDR3 extends over 13 amino acids. Germline loops: CDR1 SQVTM, CDR2 ANQGSEA.